One sample yielded the 6 T cell receptor beta chains listed below, sequenced in a study of cytomegalovirus exposure and HLA in healthy donors. It was with 60 Vbeta and 13 Jbeta primers that the PCR ran. The repertoire was sequenced with immunoSEQ multiplex PCR; TCRdb's copy has only in-frame clones and lacks some. The sample consists of 150,000 to 200,000 clones, roughly 90% of them appearing once. The sequenced sample was PBMCs. These receptor sequences come from a girl less than two years old in good health and CMV-seronegative.

This clone was counted a single time. J is TRBJ1-3 and V is TRBV25-1, with unresolved D. The CDR3 runs 14 residues. CDR1 MGHDK and CDR2 SYGVNS come from the germline V gene. Between the trimmed V and J ends, which lost 3 bases and 5 bases, there was a span of 11 bases. The CDR3, as DNA: TGTGCCAGCAGTGAGGCGGGCCATAGAAACACCATATATTTT. It specifies CASSEAGHRNTIYF.

This sequence joins TRBV20-1 and TRBJ2-7, with unresolved D. The CDR3 totals 11 residues. Germline-derived CDR1 and CDR2 are DFQATT and SNEGSKA (reference sequence). Trimming removed 3 bases at V and 7 bases at J, with 10 bases between. Here the CDR3 reads CSASRDWEQYF. The CDR3 bases are TGCAGTGCTAGTCGCGATTGGGAGCAGTACTTC.

The chain uses TRBV7-2 and TRBJ2-3, with 7 bases aligning to TRBD2. This CDR3 is 14 amino acids long. Germline V lookup: CDR1 SGHTA, CDR2 FQGNSA. V gave up 8 bases and J gave up 2 bases; unmatched junction bases: 7. In nucleotides, the CDR3 is TGTGCCAGCGGCGGGGGAGTAACCACAGATACGCAGTATTTT. Translated, it gives CASGGGVTTDTQYF.

V usage is TRBV6-6 and J usage is TRBJ1-1; D perhaps matches TRBD1 (6 bases). Per germline, CDR1 MNHNY and CDR2 SVGAGI (reference sequence). CDR3 length: 15 residues. The V end was cut by 0 bases, the J end by 5 bases, with 13 bases between. The CDR3 DNA reads TGTGCCAGCAGTTACTCTGGGGGGGCGCTGACTGAAGCTTTCTTT. Translation gives CASSYSGGALTEAFF.

The chain is built from TRBV11-1 and TRBJ2-7; a possible D gene is TRBD2 (6 bases). The V gene's germline CDR1 is SGHAT and CDR2 FQDESV (reference sequence). The CDR3 covers 17 residues. Trimming shortened V by 2 bases and J by 5 bases, and 22 bases separated the two germline ends. DNA of the CDR3: TGTGCCAGCAGCTTATCTGGGACTTCCTCCCACCTCCACGAGCAGTACTTC. Protein: CASSLSGTSSHLHEQYF.

J is TRBJ1-5 and V is TRBV19; the match to TRBD1 covers 10 bases. Germline V gene sequence: CDR1 LNHDA, CDR2 SQIVND (reference sequence). The CDR3 runs to 16 residues. Trimming cost V 3 bases and J 2 bases; bases outside gene matches: 4. DNA for the CDR3: TGTGCCAGTAGTATCTCCGGGACAGGGGGCAATCAGCCCCAGCATTTT. Translated: CASSISGTGGNQPQHF. Using reference TRBV19 and TRBJ1-5 for the parts outside the CDR3, the full variable domain is DGGITQSPKYLFRKEGQNVTLSCEQNLNHDAMYWYRQDPGQGLRLIYYSQIVNDFQKGDIAEGYSVSREKKESFPLTVTSAQKNPTAFYLCASSISGTGGNQPQHFGDGTRLSIL.